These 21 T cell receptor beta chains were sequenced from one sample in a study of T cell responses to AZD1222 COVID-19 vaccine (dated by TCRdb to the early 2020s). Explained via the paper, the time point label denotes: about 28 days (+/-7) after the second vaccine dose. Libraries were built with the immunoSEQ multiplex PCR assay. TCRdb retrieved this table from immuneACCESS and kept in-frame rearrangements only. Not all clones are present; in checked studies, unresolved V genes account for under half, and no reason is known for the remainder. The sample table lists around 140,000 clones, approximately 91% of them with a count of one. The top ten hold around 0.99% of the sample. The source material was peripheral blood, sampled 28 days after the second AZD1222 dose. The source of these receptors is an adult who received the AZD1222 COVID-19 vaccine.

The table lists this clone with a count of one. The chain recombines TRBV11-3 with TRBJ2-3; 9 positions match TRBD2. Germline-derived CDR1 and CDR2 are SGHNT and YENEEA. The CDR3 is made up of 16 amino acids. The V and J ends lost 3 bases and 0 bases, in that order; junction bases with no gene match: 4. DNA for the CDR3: TGTGCCAGCAGCTTGGGCCTAGCGGGAAGCACAGATACGCAGTATTTT. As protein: CASSLGLAGSTDTQYF.

CDR3 loop: CASSFRGLWNTEAFF. DNA for the CDR3: TGTGCCAGCAGTTTTAGGGGGCTATGGAACACTGAAGCTTTCTTT. The chain carries TRBV6-2 or TRBV6-3 and TRBJ1-1, with 7 positions matching TRBD1. This CDR3 is 15 amino acids long. CDR1 and CDR2 from the germline V gene are MNHEY and SVGEGT. V lost 4 bases to trimming and J lost 1 base; unmatched junction nucleotides: 6.

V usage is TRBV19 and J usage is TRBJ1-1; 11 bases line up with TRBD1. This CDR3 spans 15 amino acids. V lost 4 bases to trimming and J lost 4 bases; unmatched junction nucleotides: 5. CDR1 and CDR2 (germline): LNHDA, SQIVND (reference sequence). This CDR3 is CASSTRDRGGTEAFF. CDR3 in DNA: TGTGCCAGTAGTACCCGGGACAGGGGGGGCACTGAAGCTTTCTTT.

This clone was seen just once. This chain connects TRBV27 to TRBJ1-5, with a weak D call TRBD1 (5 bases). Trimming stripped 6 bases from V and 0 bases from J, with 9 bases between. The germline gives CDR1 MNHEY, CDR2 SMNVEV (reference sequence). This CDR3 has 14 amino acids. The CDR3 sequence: CASSREASNQPQHF. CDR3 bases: TGTGCCAGCAGCAGGGAGGCTAGCAATCAGCCCCAGCATTTT.

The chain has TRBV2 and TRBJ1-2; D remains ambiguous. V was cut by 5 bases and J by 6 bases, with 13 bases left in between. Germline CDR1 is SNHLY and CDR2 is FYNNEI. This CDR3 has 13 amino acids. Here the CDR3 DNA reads TGTGCCAGCAGTCTGGAGATCCCCCATGGCTACACCTTC. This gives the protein CASSLEIPHGYTF.

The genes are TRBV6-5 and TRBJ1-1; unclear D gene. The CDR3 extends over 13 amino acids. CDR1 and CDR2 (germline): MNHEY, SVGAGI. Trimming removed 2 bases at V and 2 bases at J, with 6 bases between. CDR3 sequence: CASSYHGNTEAFF. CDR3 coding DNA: TGTGCCAGCAGTTACCACGGTAACACTGAAGCTTTCTTT.

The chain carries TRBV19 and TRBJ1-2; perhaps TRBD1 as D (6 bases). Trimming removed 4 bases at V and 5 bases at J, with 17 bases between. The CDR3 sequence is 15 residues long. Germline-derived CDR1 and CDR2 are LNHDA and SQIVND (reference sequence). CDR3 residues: CASSSNSGAGYGYTF. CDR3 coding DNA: TGTGCCAGTAGTAGTAACTCAGGGGCCGGGTATGGCTACACCTTC.

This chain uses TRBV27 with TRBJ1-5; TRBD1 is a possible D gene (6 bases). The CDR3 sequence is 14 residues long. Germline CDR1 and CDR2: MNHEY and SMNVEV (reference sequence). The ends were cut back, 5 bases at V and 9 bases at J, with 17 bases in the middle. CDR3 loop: CASSNQGPGRPQHF. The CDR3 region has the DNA TGTGCCAGCAGTAATCAGGGGCCCGGACGGCCCCAGCATTTT.

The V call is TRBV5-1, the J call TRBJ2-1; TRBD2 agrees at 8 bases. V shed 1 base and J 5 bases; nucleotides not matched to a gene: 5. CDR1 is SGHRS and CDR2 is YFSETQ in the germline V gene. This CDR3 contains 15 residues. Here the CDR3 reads CASSLRSGENNEQFF. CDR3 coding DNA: TGCGCCAGCAGCTTGCGTAGCGGGGAAAACAATGAGCAGTTCTTC.

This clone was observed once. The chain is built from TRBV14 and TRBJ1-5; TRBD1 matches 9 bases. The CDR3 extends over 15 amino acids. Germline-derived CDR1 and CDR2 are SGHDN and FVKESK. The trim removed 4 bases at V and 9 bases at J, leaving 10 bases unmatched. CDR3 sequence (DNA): TGTGCCAGCAGCCGACCGGGACAGGGAAGGTGGCCCCAGCATTTT. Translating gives CASSRPGQGRWPQHF.

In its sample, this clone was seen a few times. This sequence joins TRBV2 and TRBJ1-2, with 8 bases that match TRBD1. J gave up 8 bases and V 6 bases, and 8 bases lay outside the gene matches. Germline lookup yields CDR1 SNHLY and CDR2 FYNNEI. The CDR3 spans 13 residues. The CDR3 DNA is TGTGCCAGCAGGGCAGGGGGCTATCGGGGCTACACCTTC. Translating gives CASRAGGYRGYTF.

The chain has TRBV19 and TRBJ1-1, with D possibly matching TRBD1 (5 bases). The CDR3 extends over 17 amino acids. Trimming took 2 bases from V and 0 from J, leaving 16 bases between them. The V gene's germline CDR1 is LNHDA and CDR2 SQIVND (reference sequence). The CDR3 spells CASSIRGLTLLNTEAFF. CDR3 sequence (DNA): TGTGCCAGTAGTATACGGGGCCTGACTCTTTTGAACACTGAAGCTTTCTTT.

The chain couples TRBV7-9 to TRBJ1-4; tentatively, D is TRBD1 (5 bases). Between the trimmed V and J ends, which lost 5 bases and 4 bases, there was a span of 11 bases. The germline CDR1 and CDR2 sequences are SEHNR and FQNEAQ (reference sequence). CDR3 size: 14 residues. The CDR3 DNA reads TGTGCCAGCAGCGGGGCCAGGTTTAATGAAAAACTGTTTTTT. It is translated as CASSGARFNEKLFF.

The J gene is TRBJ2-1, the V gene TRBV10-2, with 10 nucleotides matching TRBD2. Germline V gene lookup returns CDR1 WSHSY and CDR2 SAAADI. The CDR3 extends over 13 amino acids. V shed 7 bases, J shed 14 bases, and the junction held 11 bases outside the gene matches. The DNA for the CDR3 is TGCGCCAGCAATCCGGGACTAGCGTCGGGAAAGTTCTTC. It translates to CASNPGLASGKFF.

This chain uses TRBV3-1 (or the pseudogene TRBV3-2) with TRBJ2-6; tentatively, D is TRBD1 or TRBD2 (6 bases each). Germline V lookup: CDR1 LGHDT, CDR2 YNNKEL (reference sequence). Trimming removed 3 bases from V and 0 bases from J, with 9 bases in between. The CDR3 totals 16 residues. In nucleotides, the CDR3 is TGTGCCAGCAGCCAGGGGGGCCTCTCTGGGGCCAACGTCCTGACTTTC. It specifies CASSQGGLSGANVLTF.

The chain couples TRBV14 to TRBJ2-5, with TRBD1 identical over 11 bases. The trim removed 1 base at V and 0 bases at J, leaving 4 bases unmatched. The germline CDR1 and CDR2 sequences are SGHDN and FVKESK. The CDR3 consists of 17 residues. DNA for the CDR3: TGTGCCAGCAGCCAAGGGGACAGGGGGGACCACCAAGAGACCCAGTACTTC. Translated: CASSQGDRGDHQETQYF.

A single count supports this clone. The CDR3 loop is CASSWDSWNTDTQYF. The CDR3 nucleotides are TGTGCCAGCAGCTGGGACTCCTGGAACACAGATACGCAGTATTTT. The chain uses TRBV5-8 and TRBJ2-3; D is possibly TRBD2 (6 bases). The CDR3 is made up of 15 amino acids. Germline V gene lookup returns CDR1 SGHTS and CDR2 YDEGEE. Between the trimmed V and J ends, which lost 3 bases and 2 bases, there was a span of 13 bases.

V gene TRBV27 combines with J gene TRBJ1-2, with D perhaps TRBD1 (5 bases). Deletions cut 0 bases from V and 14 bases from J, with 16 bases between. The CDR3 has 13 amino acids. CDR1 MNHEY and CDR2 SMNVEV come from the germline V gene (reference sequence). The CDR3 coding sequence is TGTGCCAGCAGTTTATCAATCTTGGGGGTCTGGACCTTC. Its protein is CASSLSILGVWTF.

CDR3 DNA: TGTGCCAGCTCACCATCGGACAGCCTTTTCTCCTACGAGCAGTACTTC. Encoded protein: CASSPSDSLFSYEQYF. The V and J genes are TRBV18 and TRBJ2-7, with D perhaps TRBD1 (6 bases). This CDR3 region has 16 residues. Germline values: CDR1 KGHSH, CDR2 LQKENI. Trimming left V 2 bases short and J 0 bases short, with 14 bases between.

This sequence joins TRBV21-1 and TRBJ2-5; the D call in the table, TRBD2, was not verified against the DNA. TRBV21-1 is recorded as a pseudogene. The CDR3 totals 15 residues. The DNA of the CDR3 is TGTGCCAGCAGCAATCGTCAGGCGGGAATGGAGACCCAGTACTTC. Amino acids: CASSNRQAGMETQYF.

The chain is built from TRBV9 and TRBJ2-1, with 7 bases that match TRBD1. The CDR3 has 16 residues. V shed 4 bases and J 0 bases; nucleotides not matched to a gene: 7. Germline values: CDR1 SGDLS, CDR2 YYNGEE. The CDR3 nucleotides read TGTGCCAGCAGCCTCCGACAGGGAATCTCCTACAATGAGCAGTTCTTC. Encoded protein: CASSLRQGISYNEQFF.